Below, one T cell receptor beta chain is given with its context. In the study's own analysis: Estimation of nucleated cell counts relied on the amplification of reference gene primers. This table comes from immunoSEQ multiplex PCR, and its TCRdb copy is limited to in-frame clones, with some not included. V, J and clone size were drawn from that table, and D and trimming were deduced from the DNA. The sample yields fewer than 250,000 clones, 88% seen once. The sample originates from a study of blood T cell repertoires in COVID-19. Study details: Samples of COVID-19 (acute and convalescent) were obtained from the United States, Italy and Spain.

Unmatched junction bases numbered 4, after V lost 2 bases and J lost 3 bases. This CDR3 has 16 amino acids. Germline CDR1 KGHSH, CDR2 LQKENI. The clonotype was recovered from a woman aged 30 to 39 who had been exposed to COVID-19. Sequencing was carried out using PBMCs or T cells enriched from blood (not recorded which). The chain combines TRBV18 with TRBJ2-2; TRBD1 matches at 9 bases. The CDR3 nucleotides are TGTGCCAGCTCACCATTTAGGACAGGGGACACCGGGGAGCTGTTTTTT. Translated, it gives CASSPFRTGDTGELFF. Full variable domain (rest looked up from reference TRBV18 and TRBJ2-2): NAGVMQNPRHLVRRRGQEARLRCSPMKGHSHVYWYRQLPEEGLKFMVYLQKENIIDESGMPKERFSAEFPKEGPSILRIQQVVRGDSAAYFCASSPFRTGDTGELFFGEGSRLTVL.